This TCR beta chain was retrieved from a study of Graves' ophthalmopathy and Graves' hyperthyroidism. The CDR3 runs to 13 residues. Trimming cost V 0 bases and J 5 bases, with 9 bases left between them. The V gene's germline CDR1 is SGHRS and CDR2 YFSETQ. RNA transcripts were the source from which TCR beta CDR3 regions were amplified. The library came from an HTBI-primed first-round RT-PCR and a second-round multiplex PCR. TCRdb called the multiplex PCR reads again in MiXCR, with one record for every CDR3 protein. The profile covers about 210,000 distinct CDR3 sequences, with approximately 29% appearing a single time and approximately 8.2% taken by the ten largest. This clonotype was detected ten times or more. From fresh peripheral blood, about 10 ml in volume, the PBMCs were obtained.

The origin of this receptor is a man aged 45-65 years with Graves' ophthalmopathy. The specimen was peripheral blood. The chain carries TRBV5-1 and TRBJ2-7, with D perhaps TRBD1 (6 bases). The CDR3 here is CASSLVGDNEQYF. The CDR3 DNA reads as TGCGCCAGCAGCTTGGTCGGGGACAACGAGCAGTACTTC.